The clone carrying this T cell receptor beta chain was seen a few times. The antigen remains unidentified. This entry comes from a study of beta chain features in type 1 diabetes. Expressed TCRB transcripts were sequenced, since all the RNA that had been isolated was reverse transcribed. Profiled with immunoSEQ multiplex PCR; TCRdb holds only in-frame clones, not every one. This table has about 340,000 clones, approximately 12% appearing once. Whole-study findings and limits: For Type 1 diabetes patients, all four CD4+ subsets carried TCRB CDR3s that were moderately but significantly shorter. VDJ junctions in type 1 diabetes patients carried more deletions and fewer insertions. Cells that show high TCR expression could be over-represented by cDNA sequencing.

This receptor was identified in a woman in her late teens or twenties with type 1 diabetes. Material for sequencing was naive CD4+ T cells from blood.

The CDR3, as DNA: TGTGCCAGTAGTACGGCGGGAGCGGGTGAGCAGTTCTTC. This gives the protein CASSTAGAGEQFF. This chain links TRBV19 with TRBJ2-1; 7 nucleotides align to TRBD2. Germline lookup yields CDR1 LNHDA and CDR2 SQIVND (reference sequence). The V segment lost 4 bases and the J segment 9 bases; nucleotides outside the gene matches: 6. The CDR3 spans 13 residues.